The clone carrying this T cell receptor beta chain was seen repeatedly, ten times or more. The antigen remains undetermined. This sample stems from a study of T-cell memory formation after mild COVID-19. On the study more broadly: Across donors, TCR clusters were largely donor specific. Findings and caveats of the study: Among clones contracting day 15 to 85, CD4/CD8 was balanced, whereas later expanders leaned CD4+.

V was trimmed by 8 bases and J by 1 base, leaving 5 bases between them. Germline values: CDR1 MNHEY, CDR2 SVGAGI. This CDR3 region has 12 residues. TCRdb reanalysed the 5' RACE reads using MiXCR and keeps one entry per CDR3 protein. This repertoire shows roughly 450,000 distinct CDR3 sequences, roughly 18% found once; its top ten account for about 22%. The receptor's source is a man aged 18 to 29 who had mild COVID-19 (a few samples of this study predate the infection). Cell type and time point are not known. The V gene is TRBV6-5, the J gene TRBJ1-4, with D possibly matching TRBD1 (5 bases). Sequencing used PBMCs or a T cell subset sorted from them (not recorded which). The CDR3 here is CASGGTNEKLFF. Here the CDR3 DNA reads TGTGCCAGCGGGGGAACTAATGAAAAACTGTTTTTT.